The 2 T cell receptor beta chains in this list originate from one sample, sequenced in a study of neurological immune-mediated disorders. TCRdb passed the 5' RACE reads through MiXCR, listing each CDR3 protein once. The table records some 61,000 distinct CDR3 sequences, almost 4% of them present only once. Sequencing was done on a sample of PBMCs. The receptors originated from a man aged 25 to 40 with multiple sclerosis.

CDR3 in amino acids: CASSPAVSNTGELFF. The DNA for the CDR3 is TGTGCCAGCAGTCCCGCGGTTTCGAACACCGGGGAGCTGTTTTTT. The chain recombines TRBV2 with TRBJ2-2; D is unclear. The germline V gene has CDR1 SNHLY and CDR2 FYNNEI. The length of the CDR3 is 15 residues. With 5 bases removed from V and 0 bases from J, the gap between germline ends came to 10 bases. Together with reference TRBV2 and TRBJ2-2, the CDR3 gives the full variable domain: EPEVTQTPSHQVTQMGQEVILRCVPISNHLYFYWYRQILGQKVEFLVSFYNNEISEKSEIFDDQFSVERPDGSNFTLKIRSTKLEDSAMYFCASSPAVSNTGELFFGEGSRLTVL.

This clonotype has just a few counts. The gene calls are TRBV25-1 and TRBJ1-1, with D unresolved. CDR1 is MGHDK, CDR2 SYGVNS, per germline. This CDR3 spans 14 amino acids. V was clipped by 10 bases and J by 1 base, with 16 bases between them. CDR3 region: CATRHGLPNTEAFF. The CDR3 DNA is TGTGCCACCAGGCACGGACTCCCGAACACTGAAGCTTTCTTT. The whole variable domain, filled in from reference TRBV25-1 and TRBJ1-1, reads EADIYQTPRYLVIGTGKKITLECSQTMGHDKMYWYQQDPGMELHLIHYSYGVNSTEKGDLSSESTVSRIRTEHFPLTLESARPSHTSQYLCATRHGLPNTEAFFGQGTRLTVV.